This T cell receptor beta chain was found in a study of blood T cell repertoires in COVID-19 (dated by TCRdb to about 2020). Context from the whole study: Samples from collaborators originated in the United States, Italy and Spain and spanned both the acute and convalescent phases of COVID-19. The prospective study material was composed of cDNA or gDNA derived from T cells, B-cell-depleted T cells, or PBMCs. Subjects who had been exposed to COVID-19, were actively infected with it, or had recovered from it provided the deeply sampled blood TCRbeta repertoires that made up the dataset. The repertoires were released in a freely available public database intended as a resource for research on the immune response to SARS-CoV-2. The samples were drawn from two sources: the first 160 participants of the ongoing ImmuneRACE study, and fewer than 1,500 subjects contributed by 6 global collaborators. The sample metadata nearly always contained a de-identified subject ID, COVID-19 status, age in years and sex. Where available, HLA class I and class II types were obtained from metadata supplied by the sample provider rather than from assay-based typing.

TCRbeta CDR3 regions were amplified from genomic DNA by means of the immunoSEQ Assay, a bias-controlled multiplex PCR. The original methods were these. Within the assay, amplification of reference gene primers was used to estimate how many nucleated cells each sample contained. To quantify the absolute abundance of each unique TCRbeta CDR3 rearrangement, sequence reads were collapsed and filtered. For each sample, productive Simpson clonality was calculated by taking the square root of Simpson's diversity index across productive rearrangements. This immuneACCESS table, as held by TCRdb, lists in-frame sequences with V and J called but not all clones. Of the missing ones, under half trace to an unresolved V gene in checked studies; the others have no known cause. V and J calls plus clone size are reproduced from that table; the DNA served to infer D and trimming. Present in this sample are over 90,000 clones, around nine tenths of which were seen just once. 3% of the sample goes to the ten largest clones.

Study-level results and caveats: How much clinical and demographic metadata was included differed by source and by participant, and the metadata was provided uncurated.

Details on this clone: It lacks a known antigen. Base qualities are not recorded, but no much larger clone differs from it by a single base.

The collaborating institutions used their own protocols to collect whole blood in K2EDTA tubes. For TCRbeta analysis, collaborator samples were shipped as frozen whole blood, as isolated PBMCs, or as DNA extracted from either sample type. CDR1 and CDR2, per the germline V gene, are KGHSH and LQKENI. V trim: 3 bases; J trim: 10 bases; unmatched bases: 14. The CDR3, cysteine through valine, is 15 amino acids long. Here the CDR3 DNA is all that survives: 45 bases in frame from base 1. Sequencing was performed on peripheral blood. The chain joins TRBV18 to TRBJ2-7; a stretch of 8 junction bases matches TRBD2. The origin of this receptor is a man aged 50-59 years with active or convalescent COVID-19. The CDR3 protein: CASSPSRGGGLAQYV. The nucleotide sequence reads TGTGCCAGCTCACCGAGCCGGGGCGGGGGGCTCGCCCAGTACGTC.